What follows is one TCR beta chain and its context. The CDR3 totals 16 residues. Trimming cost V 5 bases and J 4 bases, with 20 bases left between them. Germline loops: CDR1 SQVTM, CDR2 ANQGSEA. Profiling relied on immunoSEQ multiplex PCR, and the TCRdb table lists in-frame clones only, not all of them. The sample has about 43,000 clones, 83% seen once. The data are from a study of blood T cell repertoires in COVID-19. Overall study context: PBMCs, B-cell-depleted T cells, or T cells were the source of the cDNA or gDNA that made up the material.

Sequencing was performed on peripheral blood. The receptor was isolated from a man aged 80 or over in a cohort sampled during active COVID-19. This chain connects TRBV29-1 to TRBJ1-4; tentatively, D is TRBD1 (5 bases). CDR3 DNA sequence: TGCAGCGTTACGACCGGTGGTGGGGGGGTTAATGAAAAACTGTTTTTT. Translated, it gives CSVTTGGGGVNEKLFF.